This TCR beta chain was sequenced for a study of blood T cells in healthy people across ages. V was trimmed by 1 base and J by 0 bases, leaving 7 bases between them. CDR3 length: 14 residues. Germline V gene lookup returns CDR1 SGHRS and CDR2 YFSETQ. This clonotype was found many times. Alongside a J-beta primer mix, a sample-barcoded 5' primer served in a second PCR lasting roughly 6 to 12 cycles. Every molecule of cDNA carried a tag from a template-switch adaptor with 12 random nucleotides. Each CDR3 protein is one row after TCRdb ran MiXCR on the 5' RACE reads. Seen here are approximately 1.5 million distinct CDR3 sequences, 34% observed once, and the top ten hold roughly 12%. Healthy individuals of Caucasian origin from Russia, aged roughly 6 to 100, served as donors. Per-sample PBMC isolation yielded at least 6.5 million cells. RNA extraction gave at least 5.5 micrograms of total RNA per sample.

The V and J genes are TRBV5-1 and TRBJ2-5; D is perhaps TRBD1 (5 bases). The sample was blood. This clonotype was obtained from a woman between 25 and 40 years old in good health. The CDR3 loop reads CASSLSGNQETQYF. CDR3 in DNA: TGCGCCAGCAGCTTGTCAGGGAACCAAGAGACCCAGTACTTC.